The T cell receptor beta chain described here comes from a study of blood T cell dynamics during melanoma immunotherapy. Trimming cost V 4 bases and J 8 bases; bases outside gene matches: 7. The CDR3 runs to 15 residues. CDR1 SGHNT and CDR2 YYREEE come from the germline V gene (reference sequence). Clones were sequenced by immunoSEQ multiplex PCR, and TCRdb holds only the in-frame ones, with some missing. Counted here are roughly 11,000 clones, about 92% occurring once; the ten biggest clones make up 24%. The time point is: week 3, after first cycle of checkpoint inhibitor. The rearrangement joins TRBV5-4 to TRBJ2-1, with TRBD2 matching over 12 bases. Sequenced material: blood, taken from a patient treated with checkpoint blockade. This TCR derives from a human donor with melanoma. DNA of the CDR3: TGTGCCAGCAGCCAGACTAGCGGGAGAAGGGATGAGCAGTTCTTC. Translating gives CASSQTSGRRDEQFF.